These 8 T cell receptor beta chains came from one sample sequenced in a study of blood T cell repertoires in COVID-19. Profiled with immunoSEQ multiplex PCR; TCRdb holds only in-frame clones, not every one. The sample holds around 310,000 clones, around 90% seen once. The sequencing input was peripheral blood. These receptors were taken from a woman aged 40 to 49 with COVID-19, enrolled during active disease.

This clone is a singleton in its sample. The chain joins TRBV14 to TRBJ1-1; D is ambiguous. The CDR3 covers 15 residues. The V gene's germline CDR1 is SGHDN and CDR2 FVKESK. The V and J ends lost 4 bases and 2 bases respectively, with 14 bases between them. CDR3 bases: TGTGCCAGCAGCCCTAACTGGCAGGTTAACACTGAAGCTTTCTTT. Its translation is CASSPNWQVNTEAFF.

The chain has TRBV3-1 (or the pseudogene TRBV3-2) and TRBJ1-4; D is undetermined. V was cut by 0 bases and J by 10 bases, with 15 bases left in between. The germline V gene has CDR1 LGHDT and CDR2 YNNKEL (reference sequence). The CDR3 consists of 15 residues. CDR3 protein: CASSQDLVPSGKLFF. For the CDR3, the DNA is TGTGCCAGCAGCCAAGATCTGGTCCCCAGCGGAAAACTGTTTTTT.

The chain links TRBV7-9 to TRBJ1-4; the D is unclear. Trimming pared 1 base from V and 8 bases from J, leaving 11 bases between. CDR3 length: 14 amino acids. CDR1 and CDR2 from the germline V gene are SEHNR and FQNEAQ (reference sequence). The CDR3 DNA sequence: TGTGCCAGCAGCTTAGTGCCTCCGGGGGAAAAACTGTTTTTT. Translated, it gives CASSLVPPGEKLFF.

As concerns this clone: This same CDR3 is encoded by further DNA sequences in the sample. The rearrangement uses TRBV9 and TRBJ1-6; D not certain. V gave up 3 bases and J gave up 5 bases, with 12 bases separating them. The CDR3 is made up of 15 amino acids. Germline values: CDR1 SGDLS, CDR2 YYNGEE. The CDR3 loop is CASSGHRVDNSPLHF. CDR3 nucleotides: TGTGCCAGCAGCGGGCATCGGGTAGATAATTCACCCCTCCACTTT.

This clone was detected a few times. The rearrangement joins TRBV2 to TRBJ1-2; no definite D call. With 2 bases removed from V and 7 bases from J, the gap between germline ends came to 5 bases. Germline V gives CDR1 SNHLY, CDR2 FYNNEI. The CDR3 consists of 11 residues. The DNA for the CDR3 is TGTGCCAGCAGTGAAAGAGTTGGCTACACCTTC. It translates to CASSERVGYTF.

The chain couples TRBV5-8 to TRBJ1-3, with 7 positions matching TRBD1. Germline trimming cut 4 bases from V and 4 bases from J; bases unmatched to any gene: 8. The CDR3 runs to 15 residues. Germline CDR1 SGHTS, CDR2 YDEGEE. The CDR3 loop reads CASSDLTGLGNTIYF. In DNA, the CDR3 is TGTGCCAGCAGCGATTTGACAGGGTTGGGAAACACCATATATTTT.

V is TRBV28 and J is TRBJ2-3; weak D call: TRBD2 (6 bases). From germline, CDR1 is MDHEN and CDR2 SYDVKM. The CDR3 sequence is 14 residues long. Trimming took 7 bases from V and 2 from J, leaving 13 bases between them. The CDR3 loop is CASTLGTPTDTQYF. Here the CDR3 DNA reads TGTGCCAGCACCTTGGGGACTCCCACAGATACGCAGTATTTT.

The V gene is TRBV10-2, the J gene TRBJ2-2, with D possibly TRBD2 on 5 matching bases. The CDR3 length is 15 residues. The V gene's germline CDR1 is WSHSY and CDR2 SAAADI. Between the trimmed V and J ends, which lost 8 bases and 2 bases, there was a span of 15 bases. In DNA, the CDR3 is TGCGCCAGCCGGAAGGGAGAGAGAAACACCGGGGAGCTGTTTTTT. It codes for CASRKGERNTGELFF.